This T cell receptor beta chain was captured in a study of T cell responses to AZD1222 COVID-19 vaccine. Study results and limitations: Most donors were white British and more were female, and clonal diversity was possibly underestimated. No day 14 peak samples; only post-peak repertoires were characterized. The CD4 TCRs associated with vaccination extended across spike and predominated at 160-218 and 743-854.

Turning to this clone: As yet, its antigen is unknown.

Per germline, CDR1 MNHEY and CDR2 SVGAGI. CDR3 size: 15 residues. V lost 2 bases and J lost 0, with 9 bases in between. Libraries were prepared by immunoSEQ multiplex PCR; TCRdb keeps only in-frame clonotypes and omits some of them. Of more than 120,000 clones listed, 85% to 95% were seen once; the top ten hold around 4.7%. The chain has TRBV6-5 and TRBJ2-3; tentatively, D is TRBD1 (6 bases). This receptor was taken from an adult in good health. The sequencing here drew on peripheral blood, taken on day 0 of AZD1222 vaccination. The CDR3 nucleotides read TGTGCCAGCAGTTACGGGGGACATAGCACAGATACGCAGTATTTT. It specifies CASSYGGHSTDTQYF.